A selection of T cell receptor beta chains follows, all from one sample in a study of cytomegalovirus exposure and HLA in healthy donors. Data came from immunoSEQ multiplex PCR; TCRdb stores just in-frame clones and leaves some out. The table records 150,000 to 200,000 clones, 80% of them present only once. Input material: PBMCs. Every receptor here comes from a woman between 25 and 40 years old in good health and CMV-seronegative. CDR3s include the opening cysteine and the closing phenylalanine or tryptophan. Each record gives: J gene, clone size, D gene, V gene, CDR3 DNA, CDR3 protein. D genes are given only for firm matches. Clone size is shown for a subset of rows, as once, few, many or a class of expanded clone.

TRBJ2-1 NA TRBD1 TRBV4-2 TGTGCCAGCAGCCAAGATTCCGTGGGATCAGGGGGCAATGAGCAGTTCTTC CASSQDSVGSGGNEQFF
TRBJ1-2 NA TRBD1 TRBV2 TGTGCCAGCAGGGGGGACAGCTATAACTATGGCTACACCTTC CASRGDSYNYGYTF
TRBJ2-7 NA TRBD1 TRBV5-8 TGTGCCAGCAGCTTGTGGGGACAGGGGTACGAGCAGTACTTC CASSLWGQGYEQYF
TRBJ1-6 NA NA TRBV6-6 TGTGCCAGCAGCCAGGTACAGGGAGCCTCACCCCTCCACTTT CASSQVQGASPLHF
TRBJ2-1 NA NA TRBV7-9 TGTGCCAGCAGCTTAGCGGGGGGACCCTACAATGAGCAGTTCTTC CASSLAGGPYNEQFF
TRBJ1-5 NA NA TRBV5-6 TGTGCCAGCAGCTTGGCCGGGGGAAACAATCAGCCCCAGCATTTT CASSLAGGNNQPQHF
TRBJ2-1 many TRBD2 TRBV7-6 TGTGCCAGCAGCTTAGGGAGCGGGGACGGGTACAATGAGCAGTTCTTC CASSLGSGDGYNEQFF
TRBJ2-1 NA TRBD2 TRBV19 TGTGCCAGTAGTGTTAGCGGGGTTGCCTACAATGAGCAGTTCTTC CASSVSGVAYNEQFF
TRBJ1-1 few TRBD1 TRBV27 TGTGCCAGCAGTTTAGTCCCGGGGACAGGTCTCGTCACTGAAGCTTTCTTT CASSLVPGTGLVTEAFF
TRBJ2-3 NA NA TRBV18 TGTGCCAGCTCACCATCTCAGGGAACAGATACGCAGTATTTT CASSPSQGTDTQYF
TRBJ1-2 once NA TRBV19 TGTGCCAGTAGTATTAAGCATGGCTACACCTTC CASSIKHGYTF
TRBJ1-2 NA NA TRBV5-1 TGCGCCAGCAGCTTGTCAGGGCTCTATGGCTACACCTTC CASSLSGLYGYTF